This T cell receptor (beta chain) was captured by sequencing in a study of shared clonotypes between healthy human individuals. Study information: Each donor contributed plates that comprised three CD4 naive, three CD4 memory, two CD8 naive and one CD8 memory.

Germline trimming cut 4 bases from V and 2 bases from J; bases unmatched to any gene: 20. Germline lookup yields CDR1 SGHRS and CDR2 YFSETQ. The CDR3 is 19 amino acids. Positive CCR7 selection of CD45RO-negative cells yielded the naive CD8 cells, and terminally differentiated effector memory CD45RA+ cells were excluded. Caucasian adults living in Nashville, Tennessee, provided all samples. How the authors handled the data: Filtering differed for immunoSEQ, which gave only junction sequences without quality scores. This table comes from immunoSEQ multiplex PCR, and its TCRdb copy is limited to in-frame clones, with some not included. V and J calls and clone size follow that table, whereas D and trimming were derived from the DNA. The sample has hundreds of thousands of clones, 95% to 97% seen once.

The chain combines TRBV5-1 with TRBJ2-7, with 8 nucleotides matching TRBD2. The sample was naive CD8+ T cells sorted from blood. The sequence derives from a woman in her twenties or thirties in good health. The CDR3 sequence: CASSPPRIGGDSRPYEQYF. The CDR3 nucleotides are TGCGCCAGCAGCCCACCAAGAATCGGGGGGGACTCCCGCCCCTACGAGCAGTACTTC.